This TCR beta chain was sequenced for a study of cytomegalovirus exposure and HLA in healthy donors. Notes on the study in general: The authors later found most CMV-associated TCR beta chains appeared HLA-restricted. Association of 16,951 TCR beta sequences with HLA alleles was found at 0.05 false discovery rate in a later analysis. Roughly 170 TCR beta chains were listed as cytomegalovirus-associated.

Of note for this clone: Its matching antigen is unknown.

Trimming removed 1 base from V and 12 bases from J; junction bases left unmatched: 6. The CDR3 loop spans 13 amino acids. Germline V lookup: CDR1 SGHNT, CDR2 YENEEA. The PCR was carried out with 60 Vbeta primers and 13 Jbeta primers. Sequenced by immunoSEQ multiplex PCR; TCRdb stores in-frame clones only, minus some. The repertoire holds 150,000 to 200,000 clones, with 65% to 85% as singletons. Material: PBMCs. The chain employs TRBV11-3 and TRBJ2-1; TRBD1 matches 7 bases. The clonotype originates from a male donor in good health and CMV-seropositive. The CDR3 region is CASSLALQGRQFF. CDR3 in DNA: TGTGCCAGCAGCTTAGCCCTACAGGGGCGGCAGTTCTTC.